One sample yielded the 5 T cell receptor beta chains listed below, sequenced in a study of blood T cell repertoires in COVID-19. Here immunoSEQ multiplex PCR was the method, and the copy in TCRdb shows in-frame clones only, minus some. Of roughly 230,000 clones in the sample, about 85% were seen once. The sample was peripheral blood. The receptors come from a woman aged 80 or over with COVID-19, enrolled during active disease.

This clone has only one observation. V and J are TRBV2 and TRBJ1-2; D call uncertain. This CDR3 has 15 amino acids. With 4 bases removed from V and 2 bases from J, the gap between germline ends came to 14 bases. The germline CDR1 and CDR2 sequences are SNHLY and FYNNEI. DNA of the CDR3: TGTGCCAGCAGTGCAGCCGGTACAGTCAACTATGGCTACACCTTC. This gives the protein CASSAAGTVNYGYTF.

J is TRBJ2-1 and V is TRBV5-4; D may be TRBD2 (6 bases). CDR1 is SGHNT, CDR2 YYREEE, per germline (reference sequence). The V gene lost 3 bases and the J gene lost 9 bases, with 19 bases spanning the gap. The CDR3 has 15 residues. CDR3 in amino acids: CASSSGVLGKGEQFF. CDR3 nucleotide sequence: TGTGCCAGCAGCTCGGGGGTATTAGGTAAGGGTGAGCAGTTCTTC.

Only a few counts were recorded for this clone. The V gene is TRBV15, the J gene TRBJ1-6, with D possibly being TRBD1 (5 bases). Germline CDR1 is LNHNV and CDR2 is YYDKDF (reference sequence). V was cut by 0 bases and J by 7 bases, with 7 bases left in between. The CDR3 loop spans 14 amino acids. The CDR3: CATSRDKGNSPLHF. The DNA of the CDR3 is TGTGCCACCAGCAGAGATAAGGGGAATTCACCCCTCCACTTT.

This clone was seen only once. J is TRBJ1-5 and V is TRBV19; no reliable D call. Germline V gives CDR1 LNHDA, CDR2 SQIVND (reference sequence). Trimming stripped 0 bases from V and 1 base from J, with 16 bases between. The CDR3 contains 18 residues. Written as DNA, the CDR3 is TGTGCCAGTAGTATAGATTTAGCGGGTGGTGGGAGCAATCAGCCCCAGCATTTT. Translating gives CASSIDLAGGGSNQPQHF.

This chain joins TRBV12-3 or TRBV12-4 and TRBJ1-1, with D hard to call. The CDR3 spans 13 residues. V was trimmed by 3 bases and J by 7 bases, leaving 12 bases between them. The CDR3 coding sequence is TGTGCCAGCAGTTTCTACGGGGTCAGTGAAGCTTTCTTT. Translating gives CASSFYGVSEAFF.